Listed here are 29 T cell receptor beta chains from one sample, sequenced in a study of CD8 T cells in ankylosing spondylitis. Their target antigens are unknown. Study-level findings and limits: Characteristic, it appeared, of ankylosing spondylitis blood was a TCR beta motif of 7 or 8 highly homologous variants.

TCRdb reprocessed the 5' RACE reads via MiXCR and lists one record per CDR3 protein. The table lists 200,000 to 250,000 distinct CDR3 sequences, 7% to 8% of them singletons. The material sequenced was blood, either unsorted or a sorted T cell fraction (not recorded which). These receptors were collected from a male donor with ankylosing spondylitis.

This clonotype was observed at least ten times. The chain carries TRBV27 and TRBJ2-3, with a weak D call TRBD2 (5 bases). Germline V gives CDR1 MNHEY, CDR2 SMNVEV (reference sequence). V was cut by 4 bases and J by 2 bases, with 13 bases left in between. The CDR3 has 15 residues. CDR3 protein: CASSSGRGATDTQYF. Here the CDR3 DNA reads TGTGCCAGCAGTTCCGGCCGGGGTGCCACAGATACGCAGTATTTT.

This chain uses TRBV10-3 with TRBJ1-5; unclear D gene. V was clipped by 4 bases and J by 4 bases, with 11 bases between them. CDR1 is ENHRY and CDR2 is SYGVKD in the germline V gene. There are 14 residues in the CDR3. The CDR3 DNA is TGTGCCATCAGTGGACGGGATGGAAATCAGCCCCAGCATTTT. This codes for CAISGRDGNQPQHF.

At least ten counts were recorded for this clonotype. The chain links TRBV20-1 to TRBJ2-7; 10 nucleotides agree with TRBD2. The CDR3 is 15 amino acids. The trim removed 1 base at V and 2 bases at J, leaving 5 bases unmatched. CDR1 is DFQATT and CDR2 is SNEGSKA in the germline V gene (reference sequence). The CDR3 reads CSARGLAGDTYEQYF. The CDR3 DNA sequence: TGCAGTGCTAGAGGTCTAGCGGGGGACACCTACGAGCAGTACTTC.

This clonotype was seen ten or more times. The rearrangement joins TRBV5-6 to TRBJ1-5; D call uncertain. Germline CDR1 is SGHDT and CDR2 is YYEEEE. V gave up 3 bases and J gave up 5 bases, with 3 bases separating them. This CDR3 contains 11 residues. The CDR3: CASSSHQPQHF. The CDR3 DNA is TGTGCCAGCAGCTCCCATCAGCCCCAGCATTTT.

This clonotype was counted at least ten times. The rearrangement joins TRBV9 to TRBJ2-2; D perhaps matches TRBD1 (5 bases). V lost 7 bases to trimming and J lost 4 bases, with 5 bases between them. This CDR3 comprises 11 residues. Germline CDR1 reads SGDLS; CDR2 reads YYNGEE. DNA of the CDR3: TGTGCCAGCCAGGGCACCGGGGAGCTGTTTTTT. As protein: CASQGTGELFF.

The sample holds many counts of this clonotype. The J gene is TRBJ2-7, the V gene TRBV5-6, with 7 bases matching TRBD1. V lost 3 bases to trimming and J lost 4 bases; unmatched junction nucleotides: 7. In germline, CDR1 is SGHDT, CDR2 YYEEEE. The CDR3 is 14 amino acids. CDR3: CASSYSGQPYEQYF. DNA for the CDR3: TGTGCCAGCAGCTATTCGGGACAGCCTTACGAGCAGTACTTC.

This clonotype occurred once. The junction departs from the called germline gene at one end, perhaps through a read error. The J gene is TRBJ2-2, the V gene TRBV6-5; D may correspond to TRBD1 or TRBD2 (5 bases each). The CDR3 loop spans 15 amino acids. Looked up from germline, CDR1 is MNHEY and CDR2 is SVGAGI. DNA for the CDR3: TGTGCCAGCAGTTACTCGATCGGGACCACCGGGGAGCTGTCTTTT. It yields the protein CASSYSIGTTGELSF.

This clonotype was counted at least ten times. The V call is TRBV3-1, the J call TRBJ1-5; no reliable D call. V dropped 0 bases and J dropped 4 bases, with 4 bases sitting between them. This CDR3 has 13 residues. CDR1 and CDR2 (germline): LGHDT, YNNKEL (reference sequence). CDR3 bases: TGTGCCAGCAGCCAAGATGGGAATCAGCCCCAGCATTTT. Translated, it gives CASSQDGNQPQHF.

This clonotype was recorded at least ten times. CDR3 DNA sequence: TGCGCCAGCAGCCAACACCAGGGTAAGGATCAGCCCCAGCATTTT. Its translation is CASSQHQGKDQPQHF. The chain employs TRBV4-1 and TRBJ1-5; D possibly corresponds to TRBD1 (5 bases). CDR1 MGHRA and CDR2 YSYEKL come from the germline V gene. The V and J ends lost 2 bases and 5 bases respectively, with 13 bases between them. The CDR3 totals 15 residues.

The sample holds many counts of this clonotype. This rearrangement joins TRBV5-1 to TRBJ1-1; D is unresolved. Trimming stripped 2 bases from V and 4 bases from J, with 6 bases between. The CDR3 runs 12 residues. Germline CDR1 is SGHRS and CDR2 is YFSETQ. The chain's CDR3 is CASSLSSTEAFF. The DNA for the CDR3 is TGCGCCAGCAGCTTAAGCAGCACTGAAGCTTTCTTT. The complete variable domain, with remaining parts taken from reference TRBV5-1 and TRBJ1-1, reads KAGVTQTPRYLIKTRGQQVTLSCSPISGHRSVSWYQQTPGQGLQFLFEYFSETQRNKGNFPGRFSGRQFSNSRSEMNVSTLELGDSALYLCASSLSSTEAFFGQGTRLTVV.

The table lists this clonotype with a few counts. The chain uses TRBV5-3 and TRBJ2-1; 12 positions match TRBD2. TRBV5-3 is an ORF, and what it does is uncertain. This CDR3 has 22 amino acids. Losses at the gene ends were 3 bases for V and 0 bases for J; bases not matched to a gene: 19. CDR3 sequence: CARSWGPRLAGVRFCSYNEQFF. The CDR3 coding sequence is TGTGCCAGAAGCTGGGGACCCAGACTAGCGGGAGTTCGTTTTTGCTCCTACAATGAGCAGTTCTTC.

The chain uses TRBV24-1 and TRBJ2-1; D may be TRBD1 or TRBD2 (5 bases each). The CDR3 totals 14 residues. Between the trimmed V and J ends, which lost 4 bases and 9 bases, there was a span of 15 bases. CDR1 and CDR2 from the germline V gene are KGHDR and SFDVKD. CDR3 in DNA: TGTGCCACCAGTGACCTCGGTGGGGACGGTGAGCAGTTCTTC. It encodes CATSDLGGDGEQFF.

This clonotype was found many times. The chain links TRBV7-9 to TRBJ2-7; D is unresolved. V was clipped by 4 bases and J by 4 bases, with 8 bases between them. This CDR3 has 12 amino acids. CDR1 is SEHNR and CDR2 is FQNEAQ in the germline V gene (reference sequence). DNA of the CDR3: TGTGCCAGCAGCTCAATGATTTACGAGCAGTACTTC. It specifies CASSSMIYEQYF.

This clonotype was recorded many times. The CDR3 DNA follows: TGCGCCAGCAGCACAGGGGACTACGGCTACGAGCAGTACTTC. Translated, it gives CASSTGDYGYEQYF. J is TRBJ2-7 and V is TRBV5-1, with D perhaps given as TRBD1 or TRBD2 (7 bases each). Germline assignment: CDR1 SGHRS and CDR2 YFSETQ. Trimming took 4 bases from V and 3 from J, leaving 14 bases between them. There are 14 residues in the CDR3.

V usage is TRBV29-1 and J usage is TRBJ1-1; D unclear. Germline V CDR1 and CDR2: SQVTM, ANQGSEA. CDR3 length: 12 amino acids. V dropped 0 bases and J dropped 1 base, with 3 bases sitting between them. CDR3 loop: CSVEDGNTEAFF. The CDR3 DNA reads as TGCAGCGTTGAAGACGGGAACACTGAAGCTTTCTTT. The full variable domain, rest sourced from reference TRBV29-1 and TRBJ1-1, is SAVISQKPSRDICQRGTSLTIQCQVDSQVTMMFWYRQQPGQSLTLIATANQGSEATYESGFVIDKFPISRPNLTFSTLTVSNMSPEDSSIYLCSVEDGNTEAFFGQGTRLTVV.

At least ten counts were recorded for this clonotype. Compared with germline, one end of the junction differs, possibly owing to a read error. The V gene is TRBV7-7, the J gene TRBJ2-5, with D possibly called TRBD1 or TRBD2 (6 bases each). In germline, CDR1 is SSHAT, CDR2 FNYEAQ (reference sequence). The CDR3 has 16 residues. CDR3 in DNA: TGTGCTAGCAGCTTAGCGGTGGGACATCGGTCAGAGACCCAGTACTTC. Its translation: CASSLAVGHRSETQYF.

V and J are TRBV15 and TRBJ2-1; D not certain. In germline, CDR1 is LNHNV, CDR2 YYDKDF (reference sequence). The CDR3 spans 12 residues. Trimming cost V 0 bases and J 15 bases, with 12 bases left between them. The CDR3 spells CATSRDRWVPFF. The CDR3 DNA reads TGTGCCACCAGCAGAGATCGGTGGGTTCCGTTCTTC.

This clonotype has just a few counts. The rearrangement joins TRBV5-6 to TRBJ2-1, with 8 bases identical to TRBD2. Germline V CDR1 and CDR2: SGHDT, YYEEEE. The junction had 13 bases not matched to a gene; V was cut back by 4 bases and J by 16 bases. The CDR3 contains 13 residues. The CDR3 DNA reads as TGTGCCAGCAGCCATTCGGATCCACGGGGGGGATTCTTC. Its translation is CASSHSDPRGGFF.

This clonotype was detected many times. The chain couples TRBV6-2 or TRBV6-3 to TRBJ2-7; 7 bases are a match to TRBD2. The CDR3 is made up of 15 amino acids. Germline-derived CDR1 and CDR2 are MNHEY and SVGEGT. With V trimmed by 2 bases and J by 0 bases, 4 bases remained unmatched. CDR3 protein: CASSYGEGRSYEQYF. CDR3 DNA: TGTGCCAGCAGTTACGGGGAGGGGCGCTCCTACGAGCAGTACTTC.

This clonotype was picked up a small number of times. This chain uses TRBV7-6 with TRBJ1-4; perhaps TRBD1 as D (6 bases). V lost 6 bases to trimming and J lost 7 bases, with 21 bases between them. The CDR3 runs to 16 residues. CDR1 and CDR2 from the germline V gene are SGHVS and FNYEAQ. The CDR3 DNA reads as TGTGCCAGCAGACCAAGCCCAGGGGAAGTGAGTGAAAAACTGTTTTTT. Protein: CASRPSPGEVSEKLFF.

This clonotype was observed a single time. The rearrangement joins TRBV28 to TRBJ2-1, with 7 bases aligning to TRBD1. Germline lookup yields CDR1 MDHEN and CDR2 SYDVKM. The J segment lost 10 bases and the V segment lost 4 bases, leaving 13 bases of the junction unmatched. CDR3 length equals 15 residues. In DNA form, the CDR3 reads TGTGCCAGCAGTTCACCGGGACAGCTCCGCGGAGAGCAGTTCTTC. Translating gives CASSSPGQLRGEQFF.

This clonotype showed up many times. The chain recombines TRBV7-9 with TRBJ2-5; D possibly corresponds to TRBD1 (6 bases). CDR1 is SEHNR, CDR2 FQNEAQ, per germline (reference sequence). The CDR3 runs to 12 residues. V lost 7 bases and J 1 base, leaving 7 bases between the germline ends. The CDR3 DNA follows: TGTGCCAGCACGGACAGCCAAGAGACCCAGTACTTC. It codes for CASTDSQETQYF.

This clonotype was counted many times. In nucleotides, the CDR3 is TGCAGCGTTGATGGGGAGGGGGGAAGGCCCCAGTACTTC. Protein sequence: CSVDGEGGRPQYF. The chain couples TRBV29-1 to TRBJ2-5, with D perhaps TRBD2 (7 bases). This CDR3 has 13 residues. V gave up 3 bases and J gave up 9 bases, with 17 bases separating them. Per germline, CDR1 SQVTM and CDR2 ANQGSEA.

This clonotype came up many times. The chain joins TRBV12-3 or TRBV12-4 to TRBJ1-1; D perhaps matches TRBD1 (6 bases). The V end was cut by 4 bases, the J end by 3 bases, with 18 bases between. CDR3 length: 16 residues. CDR3 bases: TGTGCCAGCAGTTCACCCACGTCGACAGGCTACACTGAAGCTTTCTTT. As protein: CASSSPTSTGYTEAFF.

This clonotype has a single count. A clone one base away is much larger, so this may be a read error. The chain uses TRBV27 and TRBJ2-7; D might be TRBD1 (6 bases). V lost 2 bases, J lost 5 bases, and 16 bases lay in between. Germline CDR1 MNHEY, CDR2 SMNVEV (reference sequence). CDR3 size: 15 residues. CDR3 region: CASSLPGSGVHEQYF. In DNA, the CDR3 is TGTGCCAGCAGTTTACCCGGGTCAGGGGTACACGAGCAGTACTTC.

This clonotype was recorded a few times. V is TRBV19 and J is TRBJ2-1, with D perhaps matching TRBD2 (5 bases). The germline CDR1 and CDR2 sequences are LNHDA and SQIVND (reference sequence). The CDR3 runs to 13 residues. Trimming removed 3 bases at V and 4 bases at J, with 7 bases between. The CDR3 DNA reads TGTGCCAGTAGTATTGGCGGGTACAATGAGCAGTTCTTC. This codes for CASSIGGYNEQFF. The variable domain in full, completed from reference TRBV19 and TRBJ2-1, reads DGGITQSPKYLFRKEGQNVTLSCEQNLNHDAMYWYRQDPGQGLRLIYYSQIVNDFQKGDIAEGYSVSREKKESFPLTVTSAQKNPTAFYLCASSIGGYNEQFFGPGTRLTVL.

This clonotype was seen a handful of times. The CDR3 loop is CASSEAAASTDTQYF. CDR3 in DNA: TGTGCCAGCAGTGAAGCGGCAGCCAGCACAGATACGCAGTATTTT. The chain links TRBV6-1 to TRBJ2-3, with D unresolved. The CDR3 has 15 amino acids. CDR1 is MNHNS, CDR2 SASEGT, per germline. Between the trimmed V and J ends, which lost 0 bases and 0 bases, there was a span of 7 bases.

This clonotype was detected a few times. The chain combines TRBV6-5 with TRBJ2-4, with D possibly TRBD1 on 6 matching bases. The germline V gene encodes CDR1 MNHEY and CDR2 SVGAGI. Trimming cost V 0 bases and J 0 bases, with 15 bases left between them. The CDR3 extends over 18 amino acids. CDR3 nucleotides: TGTGCCAGCAGTTACTCGAGGCAGGGGTCAATAGCCAAAAACATTCAGTACTTC. Amino acid sequence: CASSYSRQGSIAKNIQYF.

In its sample, this clonotype was seen many times. The rearrangement joins TRBV4-2 to TRBJ1-2; perhaps TRBD1 as D (6 bases). Germline V gives CDR1 LGHNA, CDR2 YNFKEQ. Trimming pared 0 bases from V and 6 bases from J, leaving 14 bases between. There are 15 residues in the CDR3. In DNA, the CDR3 is TGTGCCAGCAGCCAAGATCGGGGGGGCGGAAATGGCTACACCTTC. Protein product: CASSQDRGGGNGYTF.